The 21 T cell receptor beta chains presented below share a single source sample, sequenced in a study of blood T cell repertoires in COVID-19. Generated by immunoSEQ multiplex PCR, the TCRdb table keeps only in-frame clones and is missing some. The sample contains some 260,000 clones, 70% to 85% of which appear only once. The specimen was peripheral blood. All receptors derive from an elderly woman with acute or convalescent COVID-19.

J is TRBJ1-2 and V is TRBV18; tentatively, D is TRBD1 (5 bases). The CDR3 is 14 residues long. CDR1 and CDR2 (germline): KGHSH, LQKENI. The V end lost 6 bases, the J end lost 4 bases, and 15 bases lay between the germline ends. Written as DNA, the CDR3 is TGTGCCAGCTCTTCCAGGGCGCGGATCTATGGCTACACCTTC. Encoded protein: CASSSRARIYGYTF.

The J gene is TRBJ2-1, the V gene TRBV9; a weak D match, TRBD2 (5 bases). The germline CDR1 and CDR2 sequences are SGDLS and YYNGEE. Trimming shortened V by 0 bases and J by 0 bases, and 10 bases separated the two germline ends. CDR3 length equals 16 residues. The CDR3, as DNA: TGTGCCAGCAGCGTAGCGGGGAGTAGCTCCTACAATGAGCAGTTCTTC. This sequence encodes CASSVAGSSSYNEQFF.

The rearrangement links TRBV6-5 to TRBJ1-6, with TRBD1 matching over 10 bases. The junction had 6 bases not matched to a gene; V was cut back by 6 bases and J by 10 bases. Per germline, CDR1 MNHEY and CDR2 SVGAGI. CDR3 length: 14 residues. CDR3 loop: CASSRDRGGSPLHF. The CDR3 DNA reads TGTGCCAGCAGCCGGGACAGGGGAGGATCACCCCTCCACTTT.

The chain couples TRBV19 to TRBJ2-5, with no clear D. The CDR3 has 11 amino acids. The V end lost 3 bases, the J end lost 4 bases, and 3 bases lay between the germline ends. Germline CDR1 LNHDA, CDR2 SQIVND (reference sequence). This CDR3 reads CASSMRETQYF. In DNA form, the CDR3 reads TGTGCCAGTAGTATGCGAGAGACCCAGTACTTC.

The sample holds a few counts of this clone. This sequence joins TRBV18 and TRBJ2-7; 10 bases are shared with TRBD1. CDR3 size: 15 residues. V was clipped by 6 bases and J by 2 bases; unmatched bases: 7. Per the germline V gene, CDR1 is KGHSH and CDR2 is LQKENI. Written as DNA, the CDR3 is TGTGCCAGCTCCTCTGGGACAGGGGTGGCCTACGAGCAGTACTTC. Translating gives CASSSGTGVAYEQYF.

This rearrangement joins TRBV7-2 to TRBJ1-5; TRBD1 might be the D (5 bases). From germline, CDR1 is SGHTA and CDR2 FQGNSA. V lost 3 bases and J lost 2, with 11 bases in between. The CDR3 has 15 amino acids. The CDR3 protein is CASSFGGAGNQPQHF. In DNA, the CDR3 is TGTGCCAGCAGCTTCGGTGGGGCCGGCAATCAGCCCCAGCATTTT. The whole variable domain, filled in from reference TRBV7-2 and TRBJ1-5, reads GAGVSQSPSNKVTEKGKDVELRCDPISGHTALYWYRQSLGQGLEFLIYFQGNSAPDKSGLPSDRFSAERTGGSVSTLTIQRTQQEDSAVYLCASSFGGAGNQPQHFGDGTRLSIL.

The chain recombines TRBV6-6 with TRBJ1-1, with 8 positions matching TRBD1. V shed 5 bases and J 1 base; nucleotides not matched to a gene: 6. The CDR3 spans 15 residues. Germline CDR1 reads MNHNY; CDR2 reads SVGAGI (reference sequence). DNA of the CDR3: TGTGCCAGCAGTAACCACAGGGGGGCGAACACTGAAGCTTTCTTT. Protein product: CASSNHRGANTEAFF.

The V call is TRBV4-2, the J call TRBJ2-1; maybe TRBD2 (6 bases). The CDR3 loop spans 16 amino acids. The germline CDR1 and CDR2 sequences are LGHNA and YNFKEQ. V lost 0 bases and J lost 4, with 13 bases in between. The CDR3 DNA sequence: TGTGCCAGCAGCCAAGATCGTTCTAGCGAGTACAATGAGCAGTTCTTC. Translated, it gives CASSQDRSSEYNEQFF.

This clone was detected ten times or more. The chain recombines TRBV5-4 with TRBJ1-1, with TRBD1 matching 7 bases. The CDR3 sequence is 13 residues long. Germline trimming cut 4 bases from V and 3 bases from J; bases unmatched to any gene: 3. Germline V CDR1 and CDR2: SGHNT, YYREEE (reference sequence). The CDR3 DNA is TGTGCCAGCAGCCCGACAGGGCACACTGAAGCTTTCTTT. The encoded protein is CASSPTGHTEAFF.

CDR3 amino acids: CASSNPGYEQYF. Here the CDR3 DNA reads TGTGCCAGCAGCAACCCGGGGTACGAGCAGTACTTC. The chain uses TRBV25-1 and TRBJ2-7, with a possible D match to TRBD2 (5 bases). CDR3 length: 12 amino acids. The V gene lost 6 bases and the J gene lost 4 bases, with 10 bases spanning the gap. From germline, CDR1 is MGHDK and CDR2 SYGVNS.

CDR3 region: CASSLGQSPGKLFF. The DNA of the CDR3 is TGTGCCAGCAGCTTGGGTCAGTCCCCAGGGAAACTGTTTTTT. The J gene is TRBJ1-4, the V gene TRBV5-4, with a tentative D call TRBD1 (5 bases). V was trimmed by 0 bases and J by 11 bases, leaving 14 bases between them. The CDR3 spans 14 residues. Germline V CDR1 and CDR2: SGHNT, YYREEE (reference sequence).

Comment on this clone: This sample includes further DNA sequences coding for the same CDR3. The chain carries TRBV5-5 and TRBJ1-6, with TRBD1 identical over 9 bases. Germline lookup yields CDR1 SGHKS and CDR2 YYEKEE (reference sequence). The V and J ends lost 4 bases and 7 bases, in that order; junction bases with no gene match: 3. This CDR3 is built from 14 residues. The CDR3 DNA reads as TGTGCCAGCAGCGCCGGGACAGGGAATTCACCCCTCCACTTT. It yields the protein CASSAGTGNSPLHF.

This clone has only a few counts. The chain combines TRBV7-2 with TRBJ1-5; D gene uncertain. The ends were cut back, 4 bases at V and 2 bases at J, with 9 bases in the middle. The germline gives CDR1 SGHTA, CDR2 FQGNSA. The CDR3 is 14 amino acids. CDR3 in amino acids: CASSYAVGNQPQHF. The CDR3 nucleotides read TGTGCCAGCAGCTACGCAGTTGGCAATCAGCCCCAGCATTTT.

The chain joins TRBV4-1 to TRBJ2-7; 7 positions agree with TRBD2. Trimming took 2 bases from V and 6 from J; bases not matched to a gene: 4. Germline CDR1 reads MGHRA; CDR2 reads YSYEKL. The CDR3 is 13 residues long. CDR3 in amino acids: CASSQLWGGEQYF. The CDR3, as DNA: TGCGCCAGCAGCCAACTATGGGGGGGCGAGCAGTACTTC.

The V and J genes are TRBV10-3 and TRBJ2-3; D ambiguous. The V end was cut by 3 bases, the J end by 5 bases, with 3 bases between. Germline CDR1 ENHRY, CDR2 SYGVKD. The CDR3 runs to 11 residues. The CDR3 spells CAISDVDTQYF. The DNA for the CDR3 is TGTGCCATCAGTGACGTAGATACGCAGTATTTT.

This clone was detected a few times. This sequence joins TRBV18 and TRBJ1-3; D perhaps matches TRBD1 (5 bases). Germline values: CDR1 KGHSH, CDR2 LQKENI. This CDR3 has 14 residues. V lost 5 bases to trimming and J lost 0 bases, with 8 bases between them. CDR3 coding DNA: TGTGCCAGCTCATCCGACAGCTCTGGAAACACCATATATTTT. It codes for CASSSDSSGNTIYF.

The V gene is TRBV5-3, the J gene TRBJ1-4; D remains ambiguous. TRBV5-3 is flagged as an ORF with uncertain function. This CDR3 has 16 residues. Between the trimmed V and J ends, which lost 3 bases and 0 bases, there was a span of 12 bases. This CDR3 is CARSSWANATNEKLFF. CDR3 coding DNA: TGTGCCAGAAGCTCGTGGGCGAATGCAACTAATGAAAAACTGTTTTTT.

The chain joins TRBV5-4 to TRBJ1-2; TRBD1 aligns across 8 bases. V was pared by 0 bases and J by 5 bases, with 9 bases of the junction left unmatched. CDR1 and CDR2 from the germline V gene are SGHNT and YYREEE (reference sequence). The CDR3 runs to 16 residues. CDR3 sequence reads: CASSLESFGTGYGYTF. The CDR3 nucleotides read TGTGCCAGCAGCTTGGAAAGTTTCGGGACAGGATATGGCTACACCTTC.

In this sample, this clone turned up once. The genes are TRBV4-1 and TRBJ1-3; D remains unclear. The length of the CDR3 is 15 residues. With 0 bases removed from V and 0 bases from J, the gap between germline ends came to 6 bases. Germline CDR1 is MGHRA and CDR2 is YSYEKL. The CDR3 DNA reads TGCGCCAGCAGCCAAGATACCTACTCTGGAAACACCATATATTTT. Translation: CASSQDTYSGNTIYF.

This clone came up once. The genes are TRBV6-5 and TRBJ2-5; D gene unclear. CDR1 and CDR2 from the germline V gene are MNHEY and SVGAGI. This CDR3 is built from 11 residues. V lost 6 bases to trimming and J lost 1 base, with 3 bases between them. The CDR3: CASRSQETQYF. DNA of the CDR3: TGTGCCAGCAGGAGCCAAGAGACCCAGTACTTC.

The chain carries TRBV2 and TRBJ1-2, with TRBD1 as a possible D gene (6 bases). The CDR3 sequence is 14 residues long. Germline-derived CDR1 and CDR2 are SNHLY and FYNNEI. Trimming cost V 7 bases and J 5 bases, with 17 bases left between them. The DNA of the CDR3 is TGTGCCAGCACCCGGACAGACCTCCCATATGGCTACACCTTC. It specifies CASTRTDLPYGYTF.